This T cell receptor beta chain appears in the sequencing data of a study of blood T cell repertoires in COVID-19 (dated by TCRdb to 2019 to 2021). A note on the overall study: Collaborator samples came from the United States, Italy and Spain and covered acute and convalescent phases of COVID-19. The prospective study material was composed of cDNA or gDNA derived from T cells, B-cell-depleted T cells, or PBMCs. The dataset comprised deeply sampled blood TCRbeta repertoires from subjects exposed to, actively infected with, or recovered from COVID-19. The repertoires were made available in a free public database intended to serve as a resource for research on the immune response to SARS-CoV-2. The samples were drawn from two sources: the first 160 participants of the ongoing ImmuneRACE study, and 1,000 to 1,500 subjects contributed by 6 global collaborators. The sample metadata nearly always contained a de-identified subject ID, COVID-19 status, age in years and sex. Where available, HLA class I and class II types were taken from metadata supplied by the sample provider and were not determined by assay-based typing. General findings and caveats noted by the study authors: The amount of clinical and demographic metadata varied by source and participant and was provided uncurated.

In the prospective study, participants were roughly 18 to 100 years old, resided in about 25 geographic areas of the United States, and were enrolled through a virtual design. In the prospective study, participants were assigned to cohorts based on the clinical history participants reported in a screening survey and a study questionnaire. Recovered participants in ImmuneRACE Cohort 3 were defined as having two consecutive negative NP/OP PCR tests, clearance from a healthcare professional, or resolution of symptoms. Mobile phlebotomists in the prospective study collected whole blood, serum and a nasopharyngeal or oropharyngeal swab from every participant. Prospective study participants could optionally give additional blood draws and questionnaires over an approximately 2-month period. Before DNA extraction, blood samples from the prospective study were shipped at room temperature or frozen. This clone occurred a few times. Its antigen is not yet known. No base-level quality is on record; no much larger clone is a single base apart.

CDR1 and CDR2, looked up from the germline V gene (reference sequence), are WNHNN and SYGVQD. The CDR3 runs 13 amino acids, cysteine and phenylalanine included. Only CDR3 DNA remains: 39 bases, in frame from the first base. The germline ends are 16 bases apart after V is trimmed by 6 bases and J by 8 bases. TCRbeta CDR3 regions were amplified from genomic DNA by means of the immunoSEQ Assay, a bias-controlled multiplex PCR. Concerning the study's data processing: Within the assay, amplification of reference gene primers was used to estimate how many nucleated cells each sample contained. Sequence reads were collapsed and filtered to measure the absolute abundance of every unique TCRbeta CDR3 rearrangement. For each sample, productive Simpson clonality was calculated as the square root of Simpson's diversity index over productive rearrangements. TCRdb stores this immuneACCESS table with in-frame sequences only. Part of the clones is absent; in the studies checked, under half of the shortfall reflects unresolved V genes, and no reason is known for the rest. The V and J calls and clone size are taken from that table; D and trimming were inferred from the DNA. A total of about 160,000 clones appear in this sample, around 80% of them only once. The ten largest account for more than 3% of the sample.

The receptor's source is a woman aged 60-70 years who had recovered from COVID-19. The sequenced sample was PBMCs or T cells enriched from blood (not recorded which). The V and J segments used are TRBV10-1 and TRBJ1-2; matching of 5 bases hints at TRBD1 as the D gene. In nucleotides, the sequence is TGCGCCAGCAGCCAGGGACTCTTCGGGGGCTACACCTTC. This gives the protein CASSQGLFGGYTF.